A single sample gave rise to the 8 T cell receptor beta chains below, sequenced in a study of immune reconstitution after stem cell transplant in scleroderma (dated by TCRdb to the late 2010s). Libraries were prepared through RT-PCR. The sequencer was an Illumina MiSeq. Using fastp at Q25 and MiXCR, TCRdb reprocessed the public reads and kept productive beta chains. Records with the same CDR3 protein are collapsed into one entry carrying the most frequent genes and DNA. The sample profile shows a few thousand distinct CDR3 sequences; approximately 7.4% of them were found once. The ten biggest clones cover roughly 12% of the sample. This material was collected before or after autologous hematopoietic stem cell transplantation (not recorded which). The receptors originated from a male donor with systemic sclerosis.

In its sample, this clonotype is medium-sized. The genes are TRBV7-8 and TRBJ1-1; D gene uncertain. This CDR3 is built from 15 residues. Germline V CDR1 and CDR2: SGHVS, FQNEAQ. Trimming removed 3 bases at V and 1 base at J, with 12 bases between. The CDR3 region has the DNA TGTGCCAGCAGCTTCGGGCGGCAGGAGAACACTGAAGCTTTCTTT. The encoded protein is CASSFGRQENTEAFF.

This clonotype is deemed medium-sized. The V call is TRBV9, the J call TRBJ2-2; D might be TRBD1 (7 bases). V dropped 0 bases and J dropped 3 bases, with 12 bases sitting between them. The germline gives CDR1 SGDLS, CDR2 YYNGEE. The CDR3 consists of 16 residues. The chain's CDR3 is CASSVAGRGDTGELFF. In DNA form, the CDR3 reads TGTGCCAGCAGCGTAGCTGGCAGGGGGGACACCGGGGAGCTGTTTTTT. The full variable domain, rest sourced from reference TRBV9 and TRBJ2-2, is DSGVTQTPKHLITATGQRVTLRCSPRSGDLSVYWYQQSLDQGLQFLIQYYNGEERAKGNILERFSAQQFPDLHSELNLSSLELGDSALYFCASSVAGRGDTGELFFGEGSRLTVL.

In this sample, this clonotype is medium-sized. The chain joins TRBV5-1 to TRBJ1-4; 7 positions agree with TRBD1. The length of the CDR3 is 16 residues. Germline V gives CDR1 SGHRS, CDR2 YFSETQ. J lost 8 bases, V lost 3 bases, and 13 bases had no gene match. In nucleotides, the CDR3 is TGCGCCAGCAGCTATTATCCAGGGGGTCTTAGGGAAAAACTGTTTTTT. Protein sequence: CASSYYPGGLREKLFF.

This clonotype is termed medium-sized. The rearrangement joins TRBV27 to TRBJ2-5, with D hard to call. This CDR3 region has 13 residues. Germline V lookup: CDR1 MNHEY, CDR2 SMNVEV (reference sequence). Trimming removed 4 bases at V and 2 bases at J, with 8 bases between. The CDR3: CASSSRWQETQYF. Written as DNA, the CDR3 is TGTGCCAGCAGTTCCCGTTGGCAAGAGACCCAGTACTTC.

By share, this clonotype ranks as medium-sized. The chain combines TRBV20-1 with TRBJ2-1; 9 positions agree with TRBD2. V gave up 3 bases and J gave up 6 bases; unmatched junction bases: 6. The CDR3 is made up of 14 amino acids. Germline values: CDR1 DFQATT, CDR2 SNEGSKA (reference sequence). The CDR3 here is CSASGSGGLNEQFF. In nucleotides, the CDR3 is TGCAGTGCTAGTGGTAGCGGGGGCCTCAATGAGCAGTTCTTC.

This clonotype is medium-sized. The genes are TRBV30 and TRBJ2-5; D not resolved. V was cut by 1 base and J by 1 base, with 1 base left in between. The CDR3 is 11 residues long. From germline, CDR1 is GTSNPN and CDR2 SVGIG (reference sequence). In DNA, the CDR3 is TGTGCCTGGAGTGCCCAAGAGACCCAGTACTTC. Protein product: CAWSAQETQYF.

CDR3 DNA sequence: TGTGCCAGCAGCTTGGGGGTCACAGATACGCAGTATTTT. Its translation: CASSLGVTDTQYF. The chain employs TRBV7-2 and TRBJ2-3; D tentatively reads TRBD1 or TRBD2 (5 bases each). V was cut by 3 bases and J by 2 bases, with 6 bases left in between. Per the germline V gene, CDR1 is SGHTA and CDR2 is FQGNSA. CDR3 size: 13 residues.

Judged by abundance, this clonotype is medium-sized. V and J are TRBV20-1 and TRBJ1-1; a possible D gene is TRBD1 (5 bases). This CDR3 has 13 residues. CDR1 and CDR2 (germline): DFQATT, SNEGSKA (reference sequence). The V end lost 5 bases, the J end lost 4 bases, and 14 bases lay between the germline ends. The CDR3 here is CSADDSLVTEAFF. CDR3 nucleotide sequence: TGCAGTGCTGACGACAGCCTCGTCACTGAAGCTTTCTTT.